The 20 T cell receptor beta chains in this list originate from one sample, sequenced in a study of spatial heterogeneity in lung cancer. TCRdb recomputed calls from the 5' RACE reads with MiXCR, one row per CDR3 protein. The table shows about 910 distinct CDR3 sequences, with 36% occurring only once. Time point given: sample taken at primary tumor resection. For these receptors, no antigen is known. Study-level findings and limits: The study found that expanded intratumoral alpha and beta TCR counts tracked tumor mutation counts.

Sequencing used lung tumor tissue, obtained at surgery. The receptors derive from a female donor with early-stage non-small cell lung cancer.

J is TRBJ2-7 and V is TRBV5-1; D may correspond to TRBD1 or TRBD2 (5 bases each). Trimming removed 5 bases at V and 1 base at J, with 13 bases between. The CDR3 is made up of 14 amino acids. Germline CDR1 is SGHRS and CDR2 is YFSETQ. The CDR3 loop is CASSSDSGSYEQYF. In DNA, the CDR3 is TGCGCCAGCAGTAGTGACAGCGGATCCTACGAGCAGTACTTC.

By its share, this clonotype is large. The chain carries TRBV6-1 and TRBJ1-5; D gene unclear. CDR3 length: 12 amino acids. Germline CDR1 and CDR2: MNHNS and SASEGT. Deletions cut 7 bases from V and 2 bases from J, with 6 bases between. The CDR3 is CASKEGNQPQHF. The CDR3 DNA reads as TGTGCCAGCAAGGAAGGCAATCAGCCCCAGCATTTT.

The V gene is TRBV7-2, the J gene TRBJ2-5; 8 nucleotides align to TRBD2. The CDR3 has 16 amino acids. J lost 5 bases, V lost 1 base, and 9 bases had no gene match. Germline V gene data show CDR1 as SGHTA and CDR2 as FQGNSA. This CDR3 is CASSLVPRAGAETQYF. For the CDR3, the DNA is TGTGCCAGCAGCTTAGTGCCCAGAGCGGGAGCGGAGACCCAGTACTTC. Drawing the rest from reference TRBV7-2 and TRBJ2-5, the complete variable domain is GAGVSQSPSNKVTEKGKDVELRCDPISGHTALYWYRQSLGQGLEFLIYFQGNSAPDKSGLPSDRFSAERTGGSVSTLTIQRTQQEDSAVYLCASSLVPRAGAETQYFGPGTRLLVL.

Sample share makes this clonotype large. The CDR3 loop is CASTPDAARGKNIQYF. CDR3 nucleotide sequence: TGCGCCAGCACCCCTGACGCCGCGCGGGGAAAAAACATTCAGTACTTC. This chain uses TRBV5-1 with TRBJ2-4, with D possibly TRBD2 on 6 matching bases. The CDR3 covers 16 residues. V lost 6 bases and J lost 4, with 20 bases in between. Germline lookup yields CDR1 SGHRS and CDR2 YFSETQ.

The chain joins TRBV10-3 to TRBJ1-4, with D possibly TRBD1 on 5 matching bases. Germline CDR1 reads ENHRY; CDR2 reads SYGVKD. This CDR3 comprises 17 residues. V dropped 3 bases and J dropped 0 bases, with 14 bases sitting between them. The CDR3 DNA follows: TGTGCCATCAGTGAAAGGGGACCCCAAACAACTAATGAAAAACTGTTTTTT. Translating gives CAISERGPQTTNEKLFF.

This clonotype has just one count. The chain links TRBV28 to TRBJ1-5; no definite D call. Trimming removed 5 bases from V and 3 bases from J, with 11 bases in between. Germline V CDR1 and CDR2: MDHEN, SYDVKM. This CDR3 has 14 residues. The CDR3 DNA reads TGTGCCAGCAGTCGGACGGCCCCCAATCAGCCCCAGCATTTT. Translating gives CASSRTAPNQPQHF.

CDR3 DNA: TGTGCCAGCAGAACAACAGGGGATCGCTACGAGCAGTACTTC. Amino acids: CASRTTGDRYEQYF. The chain is built from TRBV28 and TRBJ2-7; the match to TRBD1 covers 7 bases. V shed 6 bases, J shed 3 bases, and the junction held 8 bases outside the gene matches. CDR3 length: 14 residues. CDR1 is MDHEN and CDR2 is SYDVKM in the germline V gene.

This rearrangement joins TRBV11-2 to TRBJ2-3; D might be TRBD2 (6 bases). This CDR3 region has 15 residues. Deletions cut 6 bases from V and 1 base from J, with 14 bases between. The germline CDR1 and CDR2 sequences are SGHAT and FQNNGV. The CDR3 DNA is TGTGCCAGCAGTTTCCAAGGAGGGGGCACAGATACGCAGTATTTT. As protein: CASSFQGGGTDTQYF. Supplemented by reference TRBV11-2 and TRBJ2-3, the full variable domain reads EAGVAQSPRYKIIEKRQSVAFWCNPISGHATLYWYQQILGQGPKLLIQFQNNGVVDDSQLPKDRFSAERLKGVDSTLKIQPAKLEDSAVYLCASSFQGGGTDTQYFGPGTRLTVL.

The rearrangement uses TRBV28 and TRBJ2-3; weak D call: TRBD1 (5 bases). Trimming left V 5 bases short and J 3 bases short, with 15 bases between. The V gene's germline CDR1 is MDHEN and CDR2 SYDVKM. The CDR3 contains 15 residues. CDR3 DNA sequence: TGTGCCAGCAGTCCCCCCAGGGCGGAGACAGATACGCAGTATTTT. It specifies CASSPPRAETDTQYF. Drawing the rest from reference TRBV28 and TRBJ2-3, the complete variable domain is DVKVTQSSRYLVKRTGEKVFLECVQDMDHENMFWYRQDPGLGLRLIYFSYDVKMKEKGDIPEGYSVSREKKERFSLILESASTNQTSMYLCASSPPRAETDTQYFGPGTRLTVL.

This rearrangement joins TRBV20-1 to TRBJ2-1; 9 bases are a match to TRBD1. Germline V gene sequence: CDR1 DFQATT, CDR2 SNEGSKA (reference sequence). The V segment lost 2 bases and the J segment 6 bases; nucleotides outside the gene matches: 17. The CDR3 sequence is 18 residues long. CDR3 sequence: CSARIPGTGFGLGNEQFF. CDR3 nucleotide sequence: TGCAGTGCTAGAATACCCGGGACAGGGTTTGGTTTGGGCAATGAGCAGTTCTTC.

The DNA of the CDR3 is TGCGCCAGCAGCTATGGACAGCGGGGATGGGACGAGCAGTACTTC. This translates into CASSYGQRGWDEQYF. The chain combines TRBV5-1 with TRBJ2-7; a possible D gene is TRBD2 (7 bases). The V end was cut by 3 bases, the J end by 5 bases, with 18 bases between. The CDR3 extends over 15 amino acids. Germline V gene lookup returns CDR1 SGHRS and CDR2 YFSETQ.

CDR3 residues: CAFAGGRGETQYF. CDR3 nucleotides: TGTGCCTTCGCCGGCGGGCGGGGAGAGACCCAGTACTTC. The chain recombines TRBV30 with TRBJ2-5; TRBD2 might be the D (6 bases). The CDR3 length is 13 residues. CDR1 is GTSNPN and CDR2 is SVGIG in the germline V gene (reference sequence). Trimming shortened V by 7 bases and J by 4 bases, and 16 bases separated the two germline ends.

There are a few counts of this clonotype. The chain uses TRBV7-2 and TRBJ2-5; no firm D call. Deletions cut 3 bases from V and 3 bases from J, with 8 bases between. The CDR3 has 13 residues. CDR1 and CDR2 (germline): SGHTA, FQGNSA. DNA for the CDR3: TGTGCCAGCAGCTTCAAAGAGAAAGAGACCCAGTACTTC. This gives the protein CASSFKEKETQYF.

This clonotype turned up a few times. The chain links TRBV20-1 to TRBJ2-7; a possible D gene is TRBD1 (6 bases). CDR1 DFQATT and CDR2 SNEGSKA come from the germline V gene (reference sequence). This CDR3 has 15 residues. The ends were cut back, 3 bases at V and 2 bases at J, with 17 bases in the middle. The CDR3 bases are TGCAGTGCTAGTTGGTTACAGGGTGTAACCTACGAGCAGTACTTC. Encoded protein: CSASWLQGVTYEQYF.

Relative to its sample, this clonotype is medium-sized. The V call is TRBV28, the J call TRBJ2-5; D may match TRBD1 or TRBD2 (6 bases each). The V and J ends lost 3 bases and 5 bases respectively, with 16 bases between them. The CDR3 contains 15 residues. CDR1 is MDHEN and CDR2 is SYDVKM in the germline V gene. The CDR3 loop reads CASSFLRGRRETQYF. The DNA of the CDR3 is TGTGCCAGCAGTTTCCTTCGGGGGCGCCGGGAGACCCAGTACTTC. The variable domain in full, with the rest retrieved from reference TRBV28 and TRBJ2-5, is DVKVTQSSRYLVKRTGEKVFLECVQDMDHENMFWYRQDPGLGLRLIYFSYDVKMKEKGDIPEGYSVSREKKERFSLILESASTNQTSMYLCASSFLRGRRETQYFGPGTRLLVL.

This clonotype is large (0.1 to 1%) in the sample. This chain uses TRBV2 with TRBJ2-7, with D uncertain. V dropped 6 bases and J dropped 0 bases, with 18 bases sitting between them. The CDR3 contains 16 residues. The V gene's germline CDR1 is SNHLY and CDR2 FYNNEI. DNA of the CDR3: TGTGCCAGCAGACTCGTCGTTGGGCACCTCTCCTACGAGCAGTACTTC. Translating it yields CASRLVVGHLSYEQYF.

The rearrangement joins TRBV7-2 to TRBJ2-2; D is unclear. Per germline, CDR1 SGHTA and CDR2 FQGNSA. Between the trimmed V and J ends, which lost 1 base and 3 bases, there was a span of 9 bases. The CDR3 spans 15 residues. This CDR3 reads CASSLVKGYTGELFF. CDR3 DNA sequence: TGTGCCAGCAGCTTAGTGAAGGGTTACACCGGGGAGCTGTTTTTT.

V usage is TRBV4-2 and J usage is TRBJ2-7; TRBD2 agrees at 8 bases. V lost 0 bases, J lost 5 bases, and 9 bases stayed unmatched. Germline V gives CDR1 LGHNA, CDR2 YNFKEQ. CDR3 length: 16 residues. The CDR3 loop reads CASSQDRGGRYNEQYF. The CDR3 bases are TGTGCCAGCAGCCAAGATCGCGGCGGGAGGTACAACGAGCAGTACTTC.

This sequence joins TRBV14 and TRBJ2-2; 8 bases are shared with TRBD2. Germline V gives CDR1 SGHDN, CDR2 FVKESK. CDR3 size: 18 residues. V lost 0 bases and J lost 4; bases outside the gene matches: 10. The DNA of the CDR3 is TGTGCCAGCAGCCAAGATCGAAGCGGGAGAGTCCGCACCGGGGAGCTGTTTTTT. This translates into CASSQDRSGRVRTGELFF.

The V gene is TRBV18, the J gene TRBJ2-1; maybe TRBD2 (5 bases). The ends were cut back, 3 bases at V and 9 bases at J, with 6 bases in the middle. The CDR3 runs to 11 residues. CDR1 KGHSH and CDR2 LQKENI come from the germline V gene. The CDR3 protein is CASSPGSEQFF. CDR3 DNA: TGTGCCAGCTCACCGGGGAGTGAGCAGTTCTTC.